One and the same sample provided the 17 T cell receptor beta chains below, sequenced in a study of somatic mutations in cytotoxic T cells in rheumatoid arthritis. Only in-frame clones appear in the TCRdb table, and some are missing; sequencing was by immunoSEQ multiplex PCR. The repertoire holds about 10,000 clones, with about 89% as singletons. The material sequenced was CD8+ T cells sorted from blood. The receptors shown here come from a woman aged 18-29 years with rheumatoid arthritis.

The chain links TRBV5-6 to TRBJ1-2, with 7 bases that match TRBD1. V lost 0 bases, J lost 3 bases, and 11 bases stayed unmatched. The CDR3 is 17 amino acids. Germline V CDR1 and CDR2: SGHDT, YYEEEE. The CDR3 DNA sequence: TGTGCCAGCAGCTTGGAGGACAGGCCCAATCCCCACTATGGCTACACCTTC. This gives the protein CASSLEDRPNPHYGYTF.

The chain couples TRBV9 to TRBJ1-1; D possibly corresponds to TRBD1 (6 bases). The V end was cut by 4 bases, the J end by 1 base, with 17 bases between. Germline V gives CDR1 SGDLS, CDR2 YYNGEE. The CDR3 is made up of 16 amino acids. CDR3 protein: CASSTPRDTGNTEAFF. CDR3 DNA sequence: TGTGCCAGCAGCACCCCCCGGGACACGGGGAACACTGAAGCTTTCTTT.

This chain links TRBV7-9 with TRBJ2-7; 9 bases match TRBD1. After removal of 4 bases from V and 1 base from J, the junction contained 2 bases not matched to a gene. This CDR3 has 14 residues. Germline V CDR1 and CDR2: SEHNR, FQNEAQ (reference sequence). CDR3 in amino acids: CASSWGQGSYEQYF. DNA for the CDR3: TGTGCCAGCAGCTGGGGACAGGGATCCTACGAGCAGTACTTC.

The rearrangement links TRBV5-6 to TRBJ2-5; tentatively, D is TRBD2 (6 bases). CDR1 and CDR2 (germline): SGHDT, YYEEEE. V was shortened by 6 bases and J by 5 bases, with 14 bases between the two germline ends. This CDR3 has 13 amino acids. CDR3 DNA: TGTGCCAGCATCAACCGGGCGGGGGAGACCCAGTACTTC. Its protein is CASINRAGETQYF.

The chain couples TRBV28 to TRBJ1-2; 8 bases fit TRBD1. J was trimmed by 5 bases and V by 7 bases; bases with no gene match: 12. The CDR3 is 15 amino acids. Germline V gene lookup returns CDR1 MDHEN and CDR2 SYDVKM. CDR3 coding DNA: TGTGCCAGCACTCTACGGGACACAGGGGGGTATGGCTACACCTTC. Translated: CASTLRDTGGYGYTF.

The V and J genes are TRBV7-9 and TRBJ1-1; 7 nucleotides match TRBD1. The ends lost 5 bases at V and 0 bases at J; junction bases unmatched: 12. The CDR3 length is 17 residues. Looked up from germline, CDR1 is SEHNR and CDR2 is FQNEAQ (reference sequence). The CDR3 DNA is TGTGCCAGCAGCCCGGTTAGGGGGCAAGCGATGAACACTGAAGCTTTCTTT. Its translation is CASSPVRGQAMNTEAFF.

This chain uses TRBV9 with TRBJ2-3, with 9 bases fitting TRBD2. This CDR3 comprises 16 residues. CDR1 SGDLS and CDR2 YYNGEE come from the germline V gene. The V segment lost 0 bases and the J segment 4 bases; nucleotides outside the gene matches: 6. The CDR3 nucleotides read TGTGCCAGCAGCGTAGAGGCGGGGGGGAGCGCAGATACGCAGTATTTT. Residues: CASSVEAGGSADTQYF.

CDR3 DNA sequence: TGTGCCAGCAGCGCGCACGTCAGGGGCAGTGACTATGGCTACACCTTC. The encoded protein is CASSAHVRGSDYGYTF. The chain combines TRBV7-4 with TRBJ1-2; the D gene is possibly TRBD1 (6 bases). The CDR3 has 16 residues. V was shortened by 5 bases and J by 3 bases, with 19 bases between the two germline ends. Germline values: CDR1 SGHVT, CDR2 SQSDAQ.

The chain joins TRBV12-5 to TRBJ1-5; D uncertain. The germline gives CDR1 LGHNT, CDR2 FRNRAP. The V end was cut by 6 bases, the J end by 2 bases, with 14 bases between. This CDR3 spans 15 amino acids. The CDR3 DNA reads as TGTGCTAGTGGCTCGGGAAGCCAAGGCAATCAGCCCCAGCATTTT. Translating it yields CASGSGSQGNQPQHF. The whole variable domain, filled in from reference TRBV12-5 and TRBJ1-5, reads DARVTQTPRHKVTEMGQEVTMRCQPILGHNTVFWYRQTMMQGLELLAYFRNRAPLDDSGMPKDRFSAEMPDATLATLKIQPSEPRDSAVYFCASGSGSQGNQPQHFGDGTRLSIL.

V is TRBV7-9 and J is TRBJ1-1, with a weak D call TRBD1 (6 bases). This CDR3 has 14 amino acids. In germline, CDR1 is SEHNR, CDR2 FQNEAQ (reference sequence). The V end lost 5 bases, the J end lost 2 bases, and 12 bases lay between the germline ends. The CDR3 coding sequence is TGTGCCAGCAGCGGGGGACACCTCAACACTGAAGCTTTCTTT. Translation: CASSGGHLNTEAFF.

This clone was seen once. The rearrangement links TRBV9 to TRBJ1-1; D is possibly TRBD1 (6 bases). This CDR3 contains 17 residues. Germline CDR1 is SGDLS and CDR2 is YYNGEE. Trimming took off 0 bases at V and 1 base at J, with 16 bases between the two ends. The CDR3 spells CASSVGQGETGNTEAFF. CDR3 DNA sequence: TGTGCCAGCAGCGTAGGTCAAGGAGAGACAGGGAACACTGAAGCTTTCTTT.

This chain connects TRBV9 to TRBJ2-7; 11 bases agree with TRBD2. This CDR3 has 15 residues. Germline trimming cut 2 bases from V and 3 bases from J; bases unmatched to any gene: 4. The germline V gene has CDR1 SGDLS and CDR2 YYNGEE. CDR3 coding DNA: TGTGCCAGCAGCGTTTCCGGGACTAGCGGCTACGAGCAGTACTTC. This gives the protein CASSVSGTSGYEQYF.

The CDR3 DNA sequence: TGTGCCTGGGGTCCCAGGGGGCAGTACGAGCAGTACTTC. This translates into CAWGPRGQYEQYF. The chain joins TRBV30 to TRBJ2-7; 8 positions agree with TRBD1. CDR3 length: 13 residues. The V gene's germline CDR1 is GTSNPN and CDR2 SVGIG (reference sequence). V gave up 5 bases and J gave up 4 bases; unmatched junction bases: 7.

This clone has just one count. The junction and the germline gene differ at one end; a read error may be behind it. The rearrangement links TRBV9 to TRBJ2-7; D unresolved. The CDR3 has 12 residues. Looked up from germline, CDR1 is SGDLS and CDR2 is YYNGEE. The DNA of the CDR3 is TGTGCCAGCAGCGTAGACTCCCACGAGCAGTACTTC. Its protein is CASSVDSHEQYF.

This sequence joins TRBV9 and TRBJ1-1; a possible D gene is TRBD1 (5 bases). Germline V lookup: CDR1 SGDLS, CDR2 YYNGEE. This CDR3 has 16 amino acids. Trimming removed 4 bases from V and 1 base from J, with 17 bases in between. CDR3 amino acids: CASSPRQGNRNTEAFF. Written as DNA, the CDR3 is TGTGCCAGCAGCCCCCGCCAGGGAAACAGGAACACTGAAGCTTTCTTT.

V and J are TRBV7-2 and TRBJ1-4; 8 positions match TRBD1. The CDR3 sequence is 14 residues long. V trimming: 5 bases; J trimming: 8 bases; junction bases outside the gene matches: 7. Germline V gene lookup returns CDR1 SGHTA and CDR2 FQGNSA. This CDR3 is CASSATGAREKLFF. CDR3 bases: TGTGCCAGCAGCGCGACAGGGGCTCGGGAAAAACTGTTTTTT. The variable domain in full, with the rest retrieved from reference TRBV7-2 and TRBJ1-4, is GAGVSQSPSNKVTEKGKDVELRCDPISGHTALYWYRQSLGQGLEFLIYFQGNSAPDKSGLPSDRFSAERTGGSVSTLTIQRTQQEDSAVYLCASSATGAREKLFFGSGTQLSVL.

The CDR3 is CASSQEFSGTGVYYEQYF. The CDR3 region has the DNA TGCGCCAGCAGCCAAGAATTTTCCGGGACAGGGGTCTACTACGAGCAGTACTTC. The V gene is TRBV4-3, the J gene TRBJ2-7; 10 bases map to TRBD1. The CDR3 is 18 residues long. J gave up 3 bases and V 0 bases, and 11 bases lay outside the gene matches. CDR1 is LGHNA and CDR2 is YSLEER in the germline V gene.